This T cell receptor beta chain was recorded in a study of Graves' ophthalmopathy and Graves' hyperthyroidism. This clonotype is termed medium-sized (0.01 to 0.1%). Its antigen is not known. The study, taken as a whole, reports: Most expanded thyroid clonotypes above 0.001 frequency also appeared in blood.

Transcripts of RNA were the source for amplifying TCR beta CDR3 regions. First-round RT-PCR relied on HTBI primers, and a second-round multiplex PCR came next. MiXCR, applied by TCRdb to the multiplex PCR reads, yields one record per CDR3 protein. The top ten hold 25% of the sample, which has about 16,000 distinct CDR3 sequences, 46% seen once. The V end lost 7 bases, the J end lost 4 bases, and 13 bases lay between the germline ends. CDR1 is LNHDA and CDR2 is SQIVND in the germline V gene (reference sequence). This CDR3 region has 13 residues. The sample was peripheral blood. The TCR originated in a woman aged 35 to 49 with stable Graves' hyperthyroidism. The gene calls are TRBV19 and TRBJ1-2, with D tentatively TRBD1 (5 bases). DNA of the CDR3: TGTGCCAGTAAGCCCCGGGACCTCTATGGCTACACCTTC. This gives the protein CASKPRDLYGYTF.